Here is one TCR beta chain with its context. Trimming stripped 6 bases from V and 0 bases from J, with 13 bases between. Germline CDR1 SGHRS, CDR2 YFSETQ. CDR3 length equals 15 residues. During active infection, Seattle patients enrolled and were then monitored through disease. The record originates from a study of blood T cell repertoires in COVID-19. In the study overall: COVID-19 samples from acute and convalescent phases originated in the United States, Italy and Spain.

As handled by the study authors: From reference gene primer amplification, estimates of nucleated cell counts were derived. The method was immunoSEQ multiplex PCR; TCRdb's version includes in-frame clones alone and lacks a portion of them. D and trimming were read from the DNA, whereas the V and J calls and clone size are those reported in that table. The repertoire holds a few hundred thousand clones, about 80% seen once, with about 15% in the top ten. The clonotype was recovered from a person aged 70 to 85 with COVID-19, enrolled during active disease. Sequenced input: peripheral blood. The chain links TRBV5-1 to TRBJ1-3, with D maybe TRBD1 (6 bases). CDR3 protein: CASTAGVSSGNTIYF. CDR3 nucleotides: TGCGCCAGCACGGCAGGGGTTAGCTCTGGAAACACCATATATTTT.